This T cell receptor (beta chain) is drawn from a study of blood T cell repertoires in COVID-19 (dated by TCRdb to the early 2020s). As for the study more broadly: Collaborator samples came from the United States, Italy and Spain and covered acute and convalescent phases of COVID-19. The repertoires were made available in a free public database intended to serve as a resource for research on the immune response to SARS-CoV-2. Deeply sampled blood TCRbeta repertoires from subjects exposed to, actively infected with, or recovered from COVID-19 were included in the dataset. Where HLA class I and class II types were available, the types were taken from metadata supplied by the sample provider, not from assay-based typing. The material from the prospective study consisted of cDNA or gDNA derived from T cells, B-cell-depleted T cells, or PBMCs. The samples were drawn from the first 160 participants of the ongoing ImmuneRACE study and from 1,254 subjects provided by 6 global collaborators. Nearly every sample came with metadata listing a de-identified subject ID, COVID-19 status, age in years and sex.

One collaborating source in Seattle enrolled patients while the patients were actively infected and followed the patients over time throughout the course of disease. The collaborating institutions used their own protocols to collect whole blood in K2EDTA tubes. For TCRbeta analysis, collaborators shipped samples as frozen whole blood, isolated PBMCs, or DNA extracted from either of those sample types. The immunoSEQ Assay, a bias-controlled multiplex PCR, was used to amplify TCRbeta CDR3 regions from genomic DNA. The authors' pipeline ran thus. Within the assay, amplification of reference gene primers was used to estimate how many nucleated cells each sample contained. To quantify the absolute abundance of each unique TCRbeta CDR3 rearrangement, sequence reads were collapsed and filtered. For each sample, productive Simpson clonality was calculated by taking the square root of Simpson's diversity index across productive rearrangements. TCRdb took over this immuneACCESS table, retaining in-frame rearrangements with V and J assigned. Such tables are incomplete; in checked studies, under half of the missing clones stem from an unresolved V gene, and the remainder is unexplained. V and J calls and clone size are copied from that table; D and trimming were computed from the DNA. This sample has approximately 110,000 clones in its table, and around 85% of those were observed once. Clones ranked in the top ten supply about 3.3% of the sample.

Paper-wide results and their limitations: The quantity of clinical and demographic metadata differed by source and by participant and was supplied without curation.

In regard to this clone: The clone's antigen remains unknown. Base qualities were left out, and no much larger clone turns up one base away.

The TCR originated in a woman aged 80 or over with COVID-19, enrolled during active disease. Sample: peripheral blood.

The CDR3 has the sequence CASSLEPQGPQETQYF. The DNA sequence is TGCGCCAGCAGCTTGGAGCCCCAGGGGCCTCAAGAGACCCAGTACTTC. Recombination linked TRBV5-1 to TRBJ2-5; TRBD1 is perhaps the D gene, given 6 matching bases. CDR1 and CDR2 are drawn from the germline V gene: SGHRS, YFSETQ. Spanning cysteine to phenylalanine, the CDR3 consists of 16 amino acids. Only the CDR3 region is kept as DNA, spanning 48 bases read in frame from base 1. Between the V and J ends, shortened by 0 bases and 2 bases respectively, the junction contains 14 bases. Reference TRBV5-1 and TRBJ2-5 proteins supply the regions before and after the CDR3; the full variable domain is: KAGVTQTPRYLIKTRGQQVTLSCSPISGHRSVSWYQQTPGQGLQFLFEYFSETQRNKGNFPGRFSGRQFSNSRSEMNVSTLELGDSALYLCASSLEPQGPQETQYFGPGTRLLVL.